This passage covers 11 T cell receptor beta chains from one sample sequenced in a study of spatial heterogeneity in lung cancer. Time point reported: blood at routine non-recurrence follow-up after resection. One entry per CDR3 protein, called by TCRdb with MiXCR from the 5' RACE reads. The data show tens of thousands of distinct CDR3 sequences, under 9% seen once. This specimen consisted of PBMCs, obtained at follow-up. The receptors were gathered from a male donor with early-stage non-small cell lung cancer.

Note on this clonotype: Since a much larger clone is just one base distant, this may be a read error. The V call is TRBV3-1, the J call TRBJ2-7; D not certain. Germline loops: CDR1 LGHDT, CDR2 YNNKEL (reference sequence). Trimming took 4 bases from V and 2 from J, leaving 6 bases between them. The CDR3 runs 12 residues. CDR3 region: CASSPVTYEQYF. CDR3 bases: TGTGCCAGCAGCCCGGTTACCTACGAGCAGTACTTC.

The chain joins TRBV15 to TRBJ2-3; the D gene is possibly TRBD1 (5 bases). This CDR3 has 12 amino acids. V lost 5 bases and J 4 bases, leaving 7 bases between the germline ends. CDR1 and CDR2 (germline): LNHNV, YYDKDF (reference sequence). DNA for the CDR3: TGTGCCACCAGCTGGGGCGCAGATACGCAGTATTTT. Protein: CATSWGADTQYF.

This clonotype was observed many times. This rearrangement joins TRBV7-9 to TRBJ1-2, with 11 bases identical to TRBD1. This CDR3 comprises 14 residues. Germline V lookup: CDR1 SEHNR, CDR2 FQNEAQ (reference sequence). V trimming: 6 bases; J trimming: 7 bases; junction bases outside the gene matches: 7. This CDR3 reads CASRPGQGAGGYTF. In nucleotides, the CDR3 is TGTGCCAGCAGGCCCGGACAGGGGGCAGGTGGCTACACCTTC.

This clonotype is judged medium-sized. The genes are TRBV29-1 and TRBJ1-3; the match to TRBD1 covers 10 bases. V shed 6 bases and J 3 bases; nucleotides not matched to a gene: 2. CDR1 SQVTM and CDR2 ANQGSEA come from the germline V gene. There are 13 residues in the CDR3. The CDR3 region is CSVGQGNGNTIYF. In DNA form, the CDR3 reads TGCAGCGTGGGACAGGGGAATGGAAACACCATATATTTT.

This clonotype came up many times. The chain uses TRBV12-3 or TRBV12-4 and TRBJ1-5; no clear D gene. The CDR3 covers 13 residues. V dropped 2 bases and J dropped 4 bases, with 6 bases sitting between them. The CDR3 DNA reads TGTGCCAGCAGTTTATCCCGAAATCAGCCCCAGCATTTT. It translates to CASSLSRNQPQHF.

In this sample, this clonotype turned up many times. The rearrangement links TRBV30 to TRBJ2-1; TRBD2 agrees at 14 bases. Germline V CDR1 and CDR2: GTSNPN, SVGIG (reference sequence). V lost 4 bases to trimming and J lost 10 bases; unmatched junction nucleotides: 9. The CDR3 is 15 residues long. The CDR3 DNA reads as TGTGCCTGGACCCGACTAGCGGGGGGGCCGGGAGAGCAGTTCTTC. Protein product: CAWTRLAGGPGEQFF.

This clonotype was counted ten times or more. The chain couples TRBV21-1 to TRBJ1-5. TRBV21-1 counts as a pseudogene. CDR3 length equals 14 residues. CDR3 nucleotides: TGTGCCAGCAGAGCCACACTGGGCAATCAGCCCCAGCATTTT. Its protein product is CASRATLGNQPQHF.

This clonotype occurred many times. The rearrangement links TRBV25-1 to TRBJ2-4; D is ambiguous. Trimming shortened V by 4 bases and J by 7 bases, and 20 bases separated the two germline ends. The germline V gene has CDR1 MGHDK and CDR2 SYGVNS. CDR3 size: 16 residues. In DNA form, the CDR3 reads TGTGCCAGCAGTGTTTCTCAGACCTCGAGCCGGAACATTCAGTACTTC. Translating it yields CASSVSQTSSRNIQYF. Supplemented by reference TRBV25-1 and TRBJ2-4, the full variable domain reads EADIYQTPRYLVIGTGKKITLECSQTMGHDKMYWYQQDPGMELHLIHYSYGVNSTEKGDLSSESTVSRIRTEHFPLTLESARPSHTSQYLCASSVSQTSSRNIQYFGAGTRLSVL.

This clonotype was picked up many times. The CDR3 nucleotides are TGTGCCAGCTCATCTGCCTCGGGACTCTCCTACGAGCAGTACTTC. This translates into CASSSASGLSYEQYF. The chain links TRBV18 to TRBJ2-7, with D possibly matching TRBD2 (6 bases). Between the trimmed V and J ends, which lost 5 bases and 0 bases, there was a span of 14 bases. Germline V gene lookup returns CDR1 KGHSH and CDR2 LQKENI. The CDR3 consists of 15 residues.

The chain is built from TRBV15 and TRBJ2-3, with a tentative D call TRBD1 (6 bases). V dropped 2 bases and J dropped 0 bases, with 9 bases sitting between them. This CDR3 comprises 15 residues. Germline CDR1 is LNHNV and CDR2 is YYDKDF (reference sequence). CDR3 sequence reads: CATSRSGQSTDTQYF. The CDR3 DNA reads TGTGCCACCAGCAGATCCGGACAGAGCACAGATACGCAGTATTTT. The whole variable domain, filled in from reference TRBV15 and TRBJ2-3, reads DAMVIQNPRYQVTQFGKPVTLSCSQTLNHNVMYWYQQKSSQAPKLLFHYYDKDFNNEADTPDNFQSRRPNTSFCFLDIRSPGLGDTAMYLCATSRSGQSTDTQYFGPGTRLTVL.

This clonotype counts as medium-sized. In nucleotides, the CDR3 is TGCAGTGCTAGACAACTAGCGGGGGGGCCCGGAAACATTCAGTACTTC. It translates to CSARQLAGGPGNIQYF. This chain connects TRBV20-1 to TRBJ2-4; TRBD2 matches 13 bases. This CDR3 contains 16 residues. Germline CDR1 and CDR2: DFQATT and SNEGSKA (reference sequence). V dropped 2 bases and J dropped 6; count of bases not matched to a gene: 7.